This is a list of T cell receptor beta chains from one sample in a study of OX40 agonist ivuxolimab in advanced cancers. The assay was immunoSEQ multiplex PCR, and TCRdb's table has in-frame clones only and misses some. The sample carries some 64,000 clones, 70% to 90% recorded once. This material consisted of CD4+ or CD8+ T cells sorted from blood, taken in a trial of the OX40 agonist ivuxolimab. The receptor source for this set is an adult with an advanced solid tumor such as melanoma, head and neck, liver or kidney cancer. Both conserved end residues are part of each CDR3. The order of the fields is J gene, V gene, D gene, clone size, CDR3 DNA, CDR3 protein. The D gene is left open where the match is weak. Clone size is not always given. Where it is, it says once, few, many or a class for expanded clones.

TRBJ1-5 | TRBV19 | TRBD1 | . | TGTGCCAGTAGTGCCCGGGACAGGGGGGAAACAAATCAGCCCCAGCATTTT | CASSARDRGETNQPQHF
TRBJ2-6 | TRBV6-4 | . | . | TGTGCCAGCAAAATCGAGGAGGGGGCCAACGTCCTGACTTTC | CASKIEEGANVLTF
TRBJ1-6 | TRBV6-6 | . | . | TGTGCCAGCAGGCCACGGGACACAGAAAATTCACCCCTCCACTTT | CASRPRDTENSPLHF
TRBJ2-3 | TRBV27 | . | . | TGTGCCAGCAGGATAAGTTTTCAGGGGTGGGATACGCAGTATTTT | CASRISFQGWDTQYF
TRBJ2-3 | TRBV2 | . | . | TGTGCCAGCAGGGTGGAACCGGGTGGTACGCAGTATTTT | CASRVEPGGTQYF
TRBJ1-1 | TRBV5-1 | . | . | TGCGCCAGCAGCTTGACCTCCCTGAACACTGAAGCTTTCTTT | CASSLTSLNTEAFF
TRBJ1-2 | TRBV30 | . | . | TGTGCCTGGAGTGCTAGGAACTATGGCTACACCTTC | CAWSARNYGYTF
TRBJ1-1 | TRBV10-3 | . | . | TGTGCCATCAGGGAGGCGGTTGGCACTGAAGCTTTCTTT | CAIREAVGTEAFF
TRBJ2-5 | TRBV5-1 | TRBD2 | . | TGCGCCAGCAGCTTGGCTTTACTAGCGGGGTTGGAGACCCAGTACTTC | CASSLALLAGLETQYF
TRBJ2-5 | TRBV6-1 | . | . | TGTGCCAGCAGTGAAGCGACGGGGTTACAAGAGACCCAGTACTTC | CASSEATGLQETQYF
TRBJ2-1 | TRBV7-2 | . | . | TGTGCCAGCAGCTTAGTAGGGACCCACAATGAGCAGTTCTTC | CASSLVGTHNEQFF
TRBJ2-7 | TRBV6-1 | . | . | TGTGCCAGCAGTGAAGGACACTCCTACGAGCAGTACTTC | CASSEGHSYEQYF
TRBJ2-3 | TRBV6-5 | . | . | TGTGCCAGCAGTTACGTAGGGAACCGCGAAGATACGCAGTATTTT | CASSYVGNREDTQYF
TRBJ2-5 | TRBV6-5 | . | once | TGTGCCAGCAGACCCGGCGGTGGGGAGACCCAGTACTTC | CASRPGGGETQYF
TRBJ2-5 | TRBV6-1 | . | . | TGTGCCAGCAGTGAAGCGTACAGGGCAGAGACCCAGTACTTC | CASSEAYRAETQYF
TRBJ2-7 | TRBV21-1 | . | . | TGTGCCAGCAGCAAAGTCGGGGGGGCCTCCTACGAGCAGTACTTC | CASSKVGGASYEQYF
TRBJ1-3 | TRBV6-5 | . | . | TGTGCCAGCGGCGGAACGAGTGGAAACACCATATATTTT | CASGGTSGNTIYF
TRBJ2-3 | TRBV29-1 | . | few | TGCAGCGTTGAAGAAAGAAGGGGAGGTACGCAGTATTTT | CSVEERRGGTQYF
TRBJ2-7 | TRBV5-4 | TRBD2 | . | TGTGCCAGCAGCGCCGGGACTAGGATCTACGAGCAGTACTTC | CASSAGTRIYEQYF
TRBJ2-3 | TRBV5-1 | . | . | TGCGCCAGCAGCTTGGGTGCCAGGGGCCAAACAGATACGCAGTATTTT | CASSLGARGQTDTQYF
TRBJ1-5 | TRBV30 | . | once | TGTGCCTGGAGTGAGGGCCTGGGGAATCAGCCCCAGCATTTT | CAWSEGLGNQPQHF
TRBJ1-2 | TRBV19 | . | . | TGTGCCAGTAGTATCTCACAGGTCGATGGCTACACCTTC | CASSISQVDGYTF
TRBJ2-5 | TRBV5-1 | TRBD1 | once | TGCGCCAGCAGCAGGGGACAGGGGGCCCCAGAGACCCAGTACTTC | CASSRGQGAPETQYF
TRBJ2-5 | TRBV5-4 | TRBD2 | . | TGTGCCATTACCGGACTAGCTCAAGAGACCCAGTACTTC | CAITGLAQETQYF
TRBJ2-7 | TRBV18 | . | . | TGTGCCAGCTCACCAAACAGGGGCCTCACGGGAGGAAGGTTCGAGCAGTACTTC | CASSPNRGLTGGRFEQYF
TRBJ1-1 | TRBV6-4 | . | . | TGTGCCAGCAGTGAAGAAGGGGGGAGCACTGAAGCTTTCTTT | CASSEEGGSTEAFF
TRBJ2-2 | TRBV19 | . | . | TGTGCCAGTAGTCTCGAACGGGCCACCGGGGAGCTGTTTTTT | CASSLERATGELFF
TRBJ2-6 | TRBV6-4 | TRBD1 | . | TGTGCCAGCAGTCCACAGGGGGCGACCCGCTCTGGGGCCAACGTCCTGACTTTC | CASSPQGATRSGANVLTF
TRBJ1-3 | TRBV27 | . | . | TGTGCCAGCAGTTTACGGGGGACGCAAAGGGACACCATATATTTT | CASSLRGTQRDTIYF
TRBJ1-2 | TRBV6-6 | . | . | TGTGCCAGCAGTTACCCGACTTCCGGACGCAGCTATGGCTACACCTTC | CASSYPTSGRSYGYTF
TRBJ2-5 | TRBV2 | TRBD2 | . | TGTGCCAGCAGTGGGTTTTTTAGCGGGGGGGCTGAGACCCAGTACTTC | CASSGFFSGGAETQYF
TRBJ1-1 | TRBV7-9 | . | . | TGTGCCAGCAGCCCGCAGGGTCGAGGGCCTGAAGCTTTCTTT | CASSPQGRGPEAFF
TRBJ1-5 | TRBV19 | . | . | TGTGCCAGTAGTCTGAGGGACGGCCAGCCCCAGCATTTT | CASSLRDGQPQHF
TRBJ1-5 | TRBV5-6 | . | . | TGTGCCAGCAGCTTGGAAACGGGTCAGCCCCAGCATTTT | CASSLETGQPQHF
TRBJ2-1 | TRBV30 | . | . | TGTGCCTGGAGTTACGGACAAAGCAATGAGCAGTTCTTC | CAWSYGQSNEQFF